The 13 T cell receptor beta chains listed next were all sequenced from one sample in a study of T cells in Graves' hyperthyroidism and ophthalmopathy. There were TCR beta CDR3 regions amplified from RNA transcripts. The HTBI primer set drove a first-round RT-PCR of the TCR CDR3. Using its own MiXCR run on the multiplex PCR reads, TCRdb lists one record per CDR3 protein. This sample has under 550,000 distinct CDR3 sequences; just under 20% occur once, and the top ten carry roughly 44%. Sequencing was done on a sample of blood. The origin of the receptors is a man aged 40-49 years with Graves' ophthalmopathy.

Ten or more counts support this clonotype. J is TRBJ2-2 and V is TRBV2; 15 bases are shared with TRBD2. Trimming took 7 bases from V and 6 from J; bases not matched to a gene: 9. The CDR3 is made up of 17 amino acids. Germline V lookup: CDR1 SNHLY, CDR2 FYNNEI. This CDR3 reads CASTRTSGGAKSGELFF. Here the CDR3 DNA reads TGTGCCAGCACCCGGACTAGCGGGGGGGCCAAATCCGGGGAGCTGTTTTTT.

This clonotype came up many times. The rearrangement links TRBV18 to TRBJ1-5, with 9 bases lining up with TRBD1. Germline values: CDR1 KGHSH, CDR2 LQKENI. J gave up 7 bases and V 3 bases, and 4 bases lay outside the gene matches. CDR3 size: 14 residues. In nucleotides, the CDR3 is TGTGCCAGCTCACCTACAGGGGGCAGACAGCCCCAGCATTTT. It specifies CASSPTGGRQPQHF.

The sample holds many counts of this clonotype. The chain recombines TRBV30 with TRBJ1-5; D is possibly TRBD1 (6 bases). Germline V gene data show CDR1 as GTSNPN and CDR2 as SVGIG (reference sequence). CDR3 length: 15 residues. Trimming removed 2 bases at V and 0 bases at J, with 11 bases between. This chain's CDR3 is CAWSILQGSNQPQHF. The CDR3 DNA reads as TGTGCCTGGAGTATACTACAGGGTAGCAATCAGCCCCAGCATTTT.

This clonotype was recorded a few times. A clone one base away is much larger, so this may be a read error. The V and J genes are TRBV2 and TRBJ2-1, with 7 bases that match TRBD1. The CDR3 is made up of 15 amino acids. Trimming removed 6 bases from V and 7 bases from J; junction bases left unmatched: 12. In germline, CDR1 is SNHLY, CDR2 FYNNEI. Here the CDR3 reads CASRSGTEIKNEQFF. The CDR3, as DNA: TGTGCCAGCAGGTCCGGGACAGAGATAAAGAATGAGCAGTTCTTC.

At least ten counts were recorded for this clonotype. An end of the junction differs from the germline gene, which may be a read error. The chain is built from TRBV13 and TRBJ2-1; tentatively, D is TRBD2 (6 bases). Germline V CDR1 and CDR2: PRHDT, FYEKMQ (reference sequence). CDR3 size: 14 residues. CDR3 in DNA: TGCGCCAGCAGCTTGGCCGGGGGTGGAAATGAGCAGTTCTTC. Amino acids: CASSLAGGGNEQFF.

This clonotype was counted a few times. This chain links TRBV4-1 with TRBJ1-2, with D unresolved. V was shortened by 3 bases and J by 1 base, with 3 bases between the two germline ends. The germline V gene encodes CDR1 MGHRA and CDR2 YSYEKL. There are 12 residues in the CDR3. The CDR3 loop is CASSQFNYGYTF. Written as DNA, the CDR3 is TGCGCCAGCAGCCAGTTTAACTATGGCTACACCTTC.

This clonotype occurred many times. CDR3 residues: CASSPGFEQYF. Written as DNA, the CDR3 is TGCGCCAGCAGCCCGGGATTCGAGCAGTACTTC. The gene calls are TRBV5-1 and TRBJ2-7; TRBD2 is a possible D gene (5 bases). Germline CDR1 is SGHRS and CDR2 is YFSETQ. Trimming removed 4 bases from V and 6 bases from J, with 8 bases in between. This CDR3 region has 11 residues.

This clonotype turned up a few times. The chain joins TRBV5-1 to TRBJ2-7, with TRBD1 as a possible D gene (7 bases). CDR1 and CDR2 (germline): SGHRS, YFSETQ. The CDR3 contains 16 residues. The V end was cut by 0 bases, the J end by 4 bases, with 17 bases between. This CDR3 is CASSLDPGGQRYEQYF. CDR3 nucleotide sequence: TGCGCCAGCAGCTTGGATCCCGGGGGACAGAGATACGAGCAGTACTTC.

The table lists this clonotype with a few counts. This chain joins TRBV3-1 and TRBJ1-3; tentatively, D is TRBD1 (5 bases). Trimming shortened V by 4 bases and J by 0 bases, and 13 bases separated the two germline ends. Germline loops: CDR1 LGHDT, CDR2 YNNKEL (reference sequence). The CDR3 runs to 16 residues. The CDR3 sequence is CASSRRGPVSGNTIYF. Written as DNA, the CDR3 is TGTGCCAGCAGCCGAAGGGGACCCGTCTCTGGAAACACCATATATTTT.

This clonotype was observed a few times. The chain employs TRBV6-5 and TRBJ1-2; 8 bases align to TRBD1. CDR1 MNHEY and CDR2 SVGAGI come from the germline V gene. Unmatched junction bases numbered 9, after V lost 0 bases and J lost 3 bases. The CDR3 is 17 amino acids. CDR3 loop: CASSYSSQGAVDYGYTF. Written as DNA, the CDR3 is TGTGCCAGCAGTTACTCGAGTCAGGGGGCGGTCGACTATGGCTACACCTTC.

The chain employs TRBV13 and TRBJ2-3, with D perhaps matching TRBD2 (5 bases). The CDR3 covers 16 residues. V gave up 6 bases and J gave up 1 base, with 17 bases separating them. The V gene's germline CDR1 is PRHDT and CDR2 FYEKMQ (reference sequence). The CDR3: CASRFRGRARTDTQYF. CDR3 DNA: TGTGCCAGCAGATTCCGAGGGCGGGCCCGCACAGATACGCAGTATTTT.

CDR3 DNA: TGTGCCAGCAGCTCCAACTACGGACAGAGTGCGAACACCGGGGAGCTGTTTTTT. It is translated as CASSSNYGQSANTGELFF. The gene calls are TRBV7-9 and TRBJ2-2, with a weak D call TRBD1 (6 bases). Germline assignment: CDR1 SEHNR and CDR2 FQNEAQ (reference sequence). Deletions cut 4 bases from V and 0 bases from J, with 18 bases between. CDR3 length: 18 residues.

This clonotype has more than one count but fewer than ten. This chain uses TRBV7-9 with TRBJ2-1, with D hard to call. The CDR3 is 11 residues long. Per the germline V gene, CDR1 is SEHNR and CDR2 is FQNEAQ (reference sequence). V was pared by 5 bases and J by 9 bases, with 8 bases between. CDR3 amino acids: CASSGRVEQFF. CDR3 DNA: TGTGCCAGCAGCGGCCGGGTTGAGCAGTTCTTC.